A single sample gave rise to the 21 T cell receptor beta chains below, sequenced in a study of vaccination and CD4 T cells after COVID-19. These receptors have no known antigen. Cultured CD4+ T cell DNA was sequenced using the Oncomine TCR Beta short-read assay. TCRdb processed the PCR reads anew with MiXCR; each CDR3 protein has one entry. The sample shows 2,500 or so distinct CDR3 sequences, around a sixth of them seen only once. Treatment here: roughly 10-day PBMC culture with coronavirus spike peptide pools or control peptides (ViraFEST assay). According to the study, CD4+ T cells from the unexposed donor were gathered ahead of the COVID-19 pandemic (2011-2018). Material for sequencing was CD4+ T cells from blood, cultured in vitro. These receptors all come from a human donor in good health.

This clonotype has more than one count but fewer than ten. The rearrangement links TRBV7-2 to TRBJ2-7; 9 bases fit TRBD1. The germline V gene has CDR1 SGHTA and CDR2 FQGNSA. V was pared by 0 bases and J by 9 bases, with 0 bases of the junction left unmatched. The CDR3 contains 12 residues. The CDR3 DNA sequence: TGTGCCAGCAGCTTAGCGGGACAGGGGCAGTACTTC. Amino acids: CASSLAGQGQYF.

The chain links TRBV10-3 to TRBJ2-2, with D uncertain. Trimming cost V 0 bases and J 1 base, with 12 bases left between them. This CDR3 is built from 17 residues. Germline V lookup: CDR1 ENHRY, CDR2 SYGVKD. This CDR3 reads CAISESYGSLNTGELFF. The CDR3 nucleotides are TGTGCCATCAGTGAGTCTTACGGTAGCCTGAACACCGGGGAGCTGTTTTTT.

The V call is TRBV29-1, the J call TRBJ2-3, with D unclear. The CDR3 runs 14 residues. V lost 7 bases and J lost 0, with 14 bases in between. CDR1 and CDR2 from the germline V gene are SQVTM and ANQGSEA. For the CDR3, the DNA is TGCAGCGCGAATCCCCAGGACAGCACAGATACGCAGTATTTT. This translates into CSANPQDSTDTQYF.

By share of the sample, this clonotype is medium-sized. The V gene is TRBV20-1, the J gene TRBJ2-2; 7 nucleotides agree with TRBD1. Germline assignment: CDR1 DFQATT and CDR2 SNEGSKA (reference sequence). The ends lost 5 bases at V and 4 bases at J; junction bases unmatched: 13. CDR3 length: 16 amino acids. The CDR3: CSARDSHRRGTGELFF. CDR3 bases: TGCAGTGCTCGGGACAGCCATAGACGGGGCACCGGGGAGCTGTTTTTT.

This clonotype was counted a few times. The chain has TRBV27 and TRBJ1-4, with a weak D call TRBD1 (6 bases). CDR1 MNHEY and CDR2 SMNVEV come from the germline V gene (reference sequence). This CDR3 is built from 14 residues. V lost 6 bases and J 7 bases, leaving 15 bases between the germline ends. Here the CDR3 reads CASRHRVLGEKLFF. The CDR3 nucleotides are TGTGCCAGCAGGCACAGGGTGTTGGGTGAAAAACTGTTTTTT. Full variable domain (outside the CDR3, taken from reference TRBV27 and TRBJ1-4): EAQVTQNPRYLITVTGKKLTVTCSQNMNHEYMSWYRQDPGLGLRQIYYSMNVEVTDKGDVPEGYKVSRKEKRNFPLILESPSPNQTSLYFCASRHRVLGEKLFFGSGTQLSVL.

V and J are TRBV5-4 and TRBJ1-1, with TRBD1 as a possible D gene (5 bases). Trimming took off 6 bases at V and 0 bases at J, with 12 bases between the two ends. The CDR3 is 14 residues long. Germline V gene sequence: CDR1 SGHNT, CDR2 YYREEE (reference sequence). CDR3 loop: CASTPGRLNTEAFF. CDR3 coding DNA: TGTGCCAGCACCCCGGGACGGCTGAACACTGAAGCTTTCTTT.

On this clonotype: One junction end does not reproduce the germline sequence, and a read error may be involved. The V call is TRBV12-3 or TRBV12-4, the J call TRBJ1-2, with 7 nucleotides matching TRBD1. The CDR3 is made up of 15 amino acids. CDR3 amino acids: CAGSRGQTTYYGYTF. CDR3 nucleotides: TGTGCCGGCAGTCGGGGACAGACAACCTACTATGGCTACACCTTC.

This clonotype was seen only a few times. In DNA form, the CDR3 reads TGCGCCAGCAGCTTGGAAGGGTGGGACAGGGCCTACGAGCAGTACTTC. It specifies CASSLEGWDRAYEQYF. The V and J genes are TRBV5-1 and TRBJ2-7; 9 positions match TRBD1. CDR1 is SGHRS, CDR2 YFSETQ, per germline. V dropped 0 bases and J dropped 2; count of bases not matched to a gene: 6. The CDR3 spans 16 residues. Full variable domain (outside the CDR3, taken from reference TRBV5-1 and TRBJ2-7): KAGVTQTPRYLIKTRGQQVTLSCSPISGHRSVSWYQQTPGQGLQFLFEYFSETQRNKGNFPGRFSGRQFSNSRSEMNVSTLELGDSALYLCASSLEGWDRAYEQYFGPGTRLTVT.

This clonotype was recorded a few times. The genes are TRBV28 and TRBJ2-7; possibly TRBD1 for D (6 bases). The germline V and J ends were trimmed by 7 bases and 2 bases, with 21 bases remaining between them. Germline CDR1 and CDR2: MDHEN and SYDVKM. The CDR3 is made up of 16 amino acids. CDR3 nucleotides: TGTGCCAGCACCTTGCCCTCGACAGGACCTCCCTACGAGCAGTACTTC. This gives the protein CASTLPSTGPPYEQYF.

This clonotype counts as medium-sized. J is TRBJ2-2 and V is TRBV24-1; 8 positions agree with TRBD2. V shed 7 bases, J shed 5 bases, and the junction held 5 bases outside the gene matches. This CDR3 region has 14 residues. Germline CDR1 is KGHDR and CDR2 is SFDVKD. The CDR3 sequence: CATREASGTGELFF. Written as DNA, the CDR3 is TGTGCCACCAGAGAGGCTAGCGGGACCGGGGAGCTGTTTTTT.

The CDR3 spells CASSFTLNTEAFF. The CDR3 DNA reads as TGTGCCAGCAGCTTCACCCTGAACACTGAAGCTTTCTTT. V gene TRBV6-4 combines with J gene TRBJ1-1; D is unclear. CDR3 length: 13 residues. V dropped 6 bases and J dropped 0 bases, with 8 bases sitting between them. CDR1 MRHNA and CDR2 SNTAGT come from the germline V gene.

In the case of this clonotype: Its ends do not fully match the called genes, so a read error is possible. The chain is built from TRBV4-1 and TRBJ2-7; TRBD2 matches 9 bases. The CDR3 is 16 residues long. Germline V gene sequence: CDR1 MGHRA, CDR2 YSYEKL. CDR3 in amino acids: CASSQDRGRAGDEQCF. The CDR3 region has the DNA TGCGCCAGCAGCCAAGATCGCGGGAGGGCGGGGGACGAGCAGTGCTTC.

The chain employs TRBV28 and TRBJ2-7, with D perhaps TRBD1 or TRBD2 (6 bases each). The CDR3 has 18 residues. V was cut by 3 bases and J by 0 bases, with 21 bases left in between. Per the germline V gene, CDR1 is MDHEN and CDR2 is SYDVKM. The CDR3 DNA is TGTGCCAGCAGTTTCCCTACCTTTCGGGGGCGGGGCTCCTACGAGCAGTACTTC. Protein product: CASSFPTFRGRGSYEQYF.

This clonotype was counted between two and nine times. The rearrangement links TRBV12-3 or TRBV12-4 to TRBJ2-5; 7 bases map to TRBD1. The CDR3 is made up of 15 amino acids. Unmatched junction bases numbered 12, after V lost 8 bases and J lost 3 bases. The chain's CDR3 is CASLDRAEVKETQYF. The CDR3 nucleotides read TGTGCCAGCCTCGACAGGGCGGAGGTGAAAGAGACCCAGTACTTC.

This clonotype is medium-sized. This chain connects TRBV7-2 to TRBJ1-1, with D hard to call. The CDR3 extends over 13 amino acids. The germline V gene has CDR1 SGHTA and CDR2 FQGNSA. The V end lost 5 bases, the J end lost 1 base, and 8 bases lay between the germline ends. CDR3 DNA: TGTGCCAGCAGCATAGAGCGGAACACTGAAGCTTTCTTT. Translating gives CASSIERNTEAFF.

Sample share makes this clonotype medium-sized (0.01 to 0.1%). The chain carries TRBV5-1 and TRBJ1-2; possibly TRBD1 for D (6 bases). The ends were cut back, 4 bases at V and 0 bases at J, with 13 bases in the middle. Looked up from germline, CDR1 is SGHRS and CDR2 is YFSETQ. The CDR3 length is 15 residues. The CDR3 sequence: CASSAGGSANYGYTF. DNA of the CDR3: TGCGCCAGCAGCGCGGGGGGCTCAGCTAACTATGGCTACACCTTC.

This clonotype was seen only a few times. The chain joins TRBV28 to TRBJ1-6, with 7 bases fitting TRBD1. Germline-derived CDR1 and CDR2 are MDHEN and SYDVKM. V was clipped by 1 base and J by 6 bases; unmatched bases: 3. CDR3 length: 15 residues. The CDR3 is CASSLFQGVNSPLHF. CDR3 nucleotides: TGTGCCAGCAGTTTATTCCAGGGGGTTAATTCACCCCTCCACTTT.

This clonotype showed up just a few times. The V gene is TRBV7-8, the J gene TRBJ2-3, with D uncertain. Germline CDR1 and CDR2: SGHVS and FQNEAQ. The ends were cut back, 5 bases at V and 5 bases at J, with 8 bases in the middle. The CDR3 length is 12 residues. CDR3 nucleotide sequence: TGTGCCAGCAGCCGACATCGAGATACGCAGTATTTT. The encoded protein is CASSRHRDTQYF.

The rearrangement uses TRBV5-4 and TRBJ1-1, with no clear D. V was cut by 2 bases and J by 1 base, with 6 bases left in between. CDR1 is SGHNT, CDR2 YYREEE, per germline (reference sequence). The CDR3 totals 13 residues. The CDR3 is CASSFDRNTEAFF. CDR3 coding DNA: TGTGCCAGCAGCTTTGACCGGAACACTGAAGCTTTCTTT.

This clonotype is medium-sized (0.01 to 0.1%) within its sample. The junction departs from the called germline gene at one end, perhaps through a read error. The chain links TRBV27 to TRBJ2-2, with D possibly TRBD1 on 5 matching bases. CDR3 length: 15 amino acids. From germline, CDR1 is MNHEY and CDR2 SMNVEV (reference sequence). The CDR3 bases are TGTGCCAGCAGTCTATCCAGGGTAGGGACCGGGGAGCTGTTTTTT. Translation gives CASSLSRVGTGELFF.

This clonotype has only a few counts. The gene calls are TRBV12-3 or TRBV12-4 and TRBJ2-5; TRBD2 matches at 8 bases. This CDR3 is 14 amino acids long. V shed 3 bases, J shed 4 bases, and the junction held 4 bases outside the gene matches. The CDR3 here is CASSFGGGPETQYF. For the CDR3, the DNA is TGTGCCAGCAGTTTCGGGGGGGGCCCAGAGACCCAGTACTTC.